Following are 8 T cell receptor beta chains from one sample sequenced in a study of shared clonotypes between healthy human individuals. The protocol was immunoSEQ multiplex PCR, while the TCRdb copy is restricted to in-frame clones and leaves out a portion. The sample yields about 1.4 million clones, around 97% seen once. Material for sequencing was naive CD4+ T cells sorted from blood. Subset meaning: CD45RA+ positively selected. The receptor source for this set is a man between 25 and 39 years old in good health.

This rearrangement joins TRBV30 to TRBJ2-5; D call uncertain. V was clipped by 5 bases and J by 5 bases, with 9 bases between them. The CDR3 length is 11 residues. Germline V gene sequence: CDR1 GTSNPN, CDR2 SVGIG (reference sequence). The DNA of the CDR3 is TGTGCCTGGGGTAGGTCGGAGACCCAGTACTTC. Its translation is CAWGRSETQYF.

The chain links TRBV11-3 to TRBJ2-7; the D gene is possibly TRBD2 (6 bases). Trimming pared 2 bases from V and 1 base from J, leaving 12 bases between. This CDR3 has 15 residues. The germline gives CDR1 SGHNT, CDR2 YENEEA. Here the CDR3 reads CASSLSSAISYEQYF. In DNA, the CDR3 is TGTGCCAGCAGCTTATCTAGCGCAATTTCCTACGAGCAGTACTTC. The full variable domain, rest sourced from reference TRBV11-3 and TRBJ2-7, is EAGVVQSPRYKIIEKKQPVAFWCNPISGHNTLYWYLQNLGQGPELLIRYENEEAVDDSQLPKDRFSAERLKGVDSTLKIQPAELGDSAVYLCASSLSSAISYEQYFGPGTRLTVT.

The chain uses TRBV30 and TRBJ2-7, with TRBD1 identical over 8 bases. CDR3 length: 13 amino acids. In germline, CDR1 is GTSNPN, CDR2 SVGIG (reference sequence). J gave up 4 bases and V 5 bases, and 7 bases lay outside the gene matches. The CDR3: CAWRQGAKYEQYF. The CDR3 nucleotides read TGTGCCTGGCGGCAGGGGGCGAAGTACGAGCAGTACTTC.

V and J are TRBV19 and TRBJ1-2; 7 bases match TRBD1. This CDR3 contains 13 residues. V shed 11 bases and J 4 bases; nucleotides not matched to a gene: 10. Germline loops: CDR1 LNHDA, CDR2 SQIVND (reference sequence). The CDR3 DNA is TGTGCCGCCACGACAGGGTGGGTCTATGGCTACACCTTC. Protein sequence: CAATTGWVYGYTF.

The V call is TRBV9, the J call TRBJ1-5, with no clear D. The CDR3 extends over 14 amino acids. Germline CDR1 SGDLS, CDR2 YYNGEE. Trimming took 4 bases from V and 6 from J, leaving 14 bases between them. The CDR3 reads CASSLAGGVQPQHF. CDR3 DNA: TGTGCCAGCAGCCTCGCAGGAGGCGTTCAGCCCCAGCATTTT.

The gene calls are TRBV11-2 and TRBJ2-7, with D unresolved. Germline values: CDR1 SGHAT, CDR2 FQNNGV. The V and J ends lost 5 bases and 4 bases respectively, with 15 bases between them. The CDR3 covers 14 residues. Written as DNA, the CDR3 is TGTGCCAGCAGCCGACCTGACTCCCGATACGAGCAGTACTTC. Protein sequence: CASSRPDSRYEQYF.

The chain combines TRBV15 with TRBJ1-1; possibly TRBD1 for D (5 bases). Trimming took 1 base from V and 1 from J, leaving 13 bases between them. Germline CDR1 reads LNHNV; CDR2 reads YYDKDF (reference sequence). The CDR3 is 16 amino acids. The CDR3 nucleotides are TGTGCCACCAGCAGAGCCTCAGGGACGGGGAACACTGAAGCTTTCTTT. It codes for CATSRASGTGNTEAFF.

V gene TRBV10-3 combines with J gene TRBJ2-2, with 9 nucleotides matching TRBD2. The germline V gene has CDR1 ENHRY and CDR2 SYGVKD. CDR3 length: 15 residues. Trimming removed 2 bases from V and 7 bases from J; junction bases left unmatched: 5. The DNA for the CDR3 is TGTGCCATCAGTGAGAGGACTAGCGCAGTCGGGGAGCTGTTTTTT. It is translated as CAISERTSAVGELFF.